Following are 2 T cell receptor beta chains from one sample sequenced in a study of blood T cell repertoires in COVID-19. The assay was immunoSEQ multiplex PCR, and TCRdb's table has in-frame clones only and misses some. The sample yields fewer than 250,000 clones, 88% seen once. The material sequenced was peripheral blood. The receptors derive from a human donor in a cohort sampled during active COVID-19.

The rearrangement links TRBV6-2 or TRBV6-3 to TRBJ2-1; D perhaps matches TRBD2 (6 bases). V was shortened by 6 bases and J by 7 bases, with 19 bases between the two germline ends. The CDR3 is 15 amino acids. CDR1 and CDR2 (germline): MNHEY, SVGEGT. Here the CDR3 reads CASSPWRDKGNEQFF. The CDR3 region has the DNA TGTGCCAGCAGCCCCTGGCGGGATAAAGGGAATGAGCAGTTCTTC.

Only one count was recorded for this clone. The genes are TRBV7-9 and TRBJ1-1; 7 nucleotides agree with TRBD1. The CDR3 runs 13 residues. Germline V gene sequence: CDR1 SEHNR, CDR2 FQNEAQ (reference sequence). The ends lost 8 bases at V and 1 base at J; junction bases unmatched: 4. The CDR3 nucleotides read TGTGCCAGCCTCCGACAGGGGAACACTGAAGCTTTCTTT. This translates into CASLRQGNTEAFF.